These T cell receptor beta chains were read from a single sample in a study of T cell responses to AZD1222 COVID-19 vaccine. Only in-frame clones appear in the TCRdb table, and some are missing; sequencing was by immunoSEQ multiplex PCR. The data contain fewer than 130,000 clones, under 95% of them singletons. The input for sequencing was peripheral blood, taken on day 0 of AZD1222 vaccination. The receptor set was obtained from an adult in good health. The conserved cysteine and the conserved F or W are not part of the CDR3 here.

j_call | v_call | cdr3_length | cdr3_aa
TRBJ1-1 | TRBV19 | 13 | ASTETGAPNTEAF
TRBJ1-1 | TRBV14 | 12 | ASSLGYRGSEAF
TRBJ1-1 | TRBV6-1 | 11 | ASSEDQGGVAF
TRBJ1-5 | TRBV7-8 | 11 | ASSLDSNQPQH
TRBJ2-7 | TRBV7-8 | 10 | ASSLIGSEQY
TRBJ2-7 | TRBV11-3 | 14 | ASSYRRGLASHEQY
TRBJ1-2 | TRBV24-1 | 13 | ATRSRGISSNGYT
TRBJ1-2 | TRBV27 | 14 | ASSSSGGRANYGYT
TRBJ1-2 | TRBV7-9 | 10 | ASSYGYEGYT
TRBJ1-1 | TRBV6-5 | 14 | ASSYTGQGACTEAF
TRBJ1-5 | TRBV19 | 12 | ASRDRGRRGPQH
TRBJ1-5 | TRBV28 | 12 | ASLQGFGNQPQH
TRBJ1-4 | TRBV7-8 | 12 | ASSPDRDNEKLF
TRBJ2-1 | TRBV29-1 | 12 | SVAWRGAYNEQF
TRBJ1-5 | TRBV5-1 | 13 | ASSLDDGYNQPQH
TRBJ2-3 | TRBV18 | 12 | ASSLQGYTDTQY
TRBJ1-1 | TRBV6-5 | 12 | ASSSGRPGAEAF
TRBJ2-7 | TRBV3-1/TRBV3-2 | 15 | ASSQDGAGGPSYEQY
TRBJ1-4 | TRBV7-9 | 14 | ASSPAQGQVNEKLF
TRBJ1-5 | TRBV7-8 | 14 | ASSLVRAYSNQPQH
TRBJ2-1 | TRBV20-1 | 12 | SASRGGTYNEQF
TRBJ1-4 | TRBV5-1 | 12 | ASSWEPTNEKLF
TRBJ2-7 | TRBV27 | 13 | ASSLEAYGSNEQY
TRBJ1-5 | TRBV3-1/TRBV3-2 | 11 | ASSQAGDQPQH
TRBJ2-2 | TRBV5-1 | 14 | ASSLIWAGGTGELF
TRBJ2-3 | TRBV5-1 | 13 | ASSLGVFPTDTQY
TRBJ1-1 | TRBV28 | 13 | ASIRGGPLNTEAF
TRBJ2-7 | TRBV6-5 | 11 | ASSYSSSLEQY
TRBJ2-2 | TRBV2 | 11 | ASKGDFTGELF
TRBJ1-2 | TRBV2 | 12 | ASSEARGGNGYT
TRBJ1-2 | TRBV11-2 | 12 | ASSFGTGGLGYT
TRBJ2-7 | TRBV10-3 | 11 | AIRDRGTYEQY
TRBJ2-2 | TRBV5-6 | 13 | ASSPRRGDTGELF
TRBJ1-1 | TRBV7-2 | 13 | ASSTGTRLNTEAF
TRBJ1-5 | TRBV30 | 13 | AWTRGGSLPQPQH
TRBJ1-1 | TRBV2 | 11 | ASSAGEVTEAF
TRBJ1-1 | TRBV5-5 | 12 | ASSQGHRFTEAF
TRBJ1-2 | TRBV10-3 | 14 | AISESMISSNYGYT